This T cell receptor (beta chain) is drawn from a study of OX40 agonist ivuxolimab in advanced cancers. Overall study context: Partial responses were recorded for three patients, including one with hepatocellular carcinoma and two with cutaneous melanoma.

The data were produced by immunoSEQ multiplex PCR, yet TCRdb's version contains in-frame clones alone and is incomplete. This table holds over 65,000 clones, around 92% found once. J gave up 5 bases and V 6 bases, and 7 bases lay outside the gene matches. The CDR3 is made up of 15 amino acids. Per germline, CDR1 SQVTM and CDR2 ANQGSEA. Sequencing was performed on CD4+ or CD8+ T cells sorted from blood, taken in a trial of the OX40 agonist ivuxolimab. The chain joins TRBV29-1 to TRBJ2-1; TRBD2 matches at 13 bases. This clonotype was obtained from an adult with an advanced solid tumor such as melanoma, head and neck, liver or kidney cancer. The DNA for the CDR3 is TGCAGCGTCATCCGAGGACTAGCGGGAGACAATGAGCAGTTCTTC. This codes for CSVIRGLAGDNEQFF.